One T cell receptor beta chain is described in this entry. What antigen it recognizes has not been identified. Per-nucleotide qualities are absent, and no much larger clonotype sits a single base away. This specimen comes from a study of shared clonotypes between healthy human individuals (dated by TCRdb to between 2020 and 2021). As for the study more broadly: Two women and three men aged 18 to 49 years were included in the cohort. Per donor, three plates each were used for CD4 naive and CD4 memory, two for CD8 naive, and one for CD8 memory. Blood TCR repertoires of roughly five healthy adults were deeply sequenced to estimate repertoire size and the extent of clonotype sharing between individuals. Different laboratories and diverse techniques were used to prepare libraries and sequence TCR repertoires, to increase sequencing depth and limit assay-specific biases. Each donor's leukapheresis produced roughly between roughly 0.85 and 10 billion PBMCs.

TCR CDR3 regions were amplified from genomic DNA by multiplex PCR using the deep immunoSEQ assay. Extracted genomic DNA from each cell subset was spread evenly across all wells of several immunoSEQ 96-well plates, with each plate serving as a replicate. For sorted subsets, roughly 200 ng of genomic DNA, equivalent to 25,000 to 30,000 T cell genomes, went into each replicate PCR. The purified libraries were quantified using a Qubit 3.0 fluorometer, sized with a Bioanalyzer 2100, and then quantified again using the KAPA Library Quantification kit. Every immunoSEQ 96-well plate was sequenced on a separate single-read 150-cycle Illumina NextSeq 550 flow cell. On the study's bioinformatics: Because the immunoSEQ output held only junctional sequences and lacked quality scores, the filtering could not match the filtering applied to full-length reads. To assign V/J genes and CDR3, sequences were annotated against IMGT germline references using PyIR, a Python wrapper for IgBLAST v1.9. Reads were removed for weak V/J assignments (E-value above 1e-6), missing CDR3, stop codons, out-of-frame junctions, or ambiguous translated residues. V3J clonotypes were defined by identical inferred V gene, J gene, and CDR3 amino acid sequence. To compute the percentage overlap between repertoires, the number of shared unique clonotypes was divided by the size of the smaller repertoire. Three approaches were used to assess repertoire richness: RTK rarefaction, the Chao1 estimator, and Recon v2.1 estimates of unobserved clonotypes. Generation probabilities were computed with OLGA for all TCRbeta clonotypes obtained by the gDNA method from several donors. Imported from immuneACCESS, the table was reduced by TCRdb to in-frame sequences with V and J called. These copies leave out some clones; in studies compared against another copy, an unresolved V gene accounts for under half, and the cause of the remainder is not known. V and J calls plus clone size are reproduced from that table; the DNA served to infer D and trimming. The sample has about 2 million clones on record, less than 95% of them singletons. More than 0.95% of the sample comes from the top ten.

Trimmed from V: 5 bases; trimmed from J: 5 bases; junction bases lacking a gene match: 9. The CDR3, from cysteine to phenylalanine, totals 15 residues. This entry keeps only the CDR3 DNA: 45 bases, framed from base 1. From a lookup of the germline V gene (reference sequence), CDR1 and CDR2 are PRHDT and FYEKMQ. What the research found in general, with its limitations: Compared with non-shared clonotypes, the clonotypes found in all four sorted-subset donors had higher generation probabilities. Sharing across a few donors was observed for around 5% of naive CD4, under 4% of naive CD8, over 2% of memory CD4, and around 0.42% of memory CD8 clonotypes. Based on pairwise subsampling, the degree of clonotype sharing among donors was expected to be affected by sequencing depth. Even with the large sequencing depth, rarefaction of the sorted-subset datasets indicated that sequencing was incomplete. Only blood was sampled, and tissue TCR repertoires likely differ from those in blood. Larger estimated clonotype richness was generally found for naive subsets than for memory subsets. The genetic and exposure-history diversity represented was limited by the small number of donors.

CD8 naive samples consisted of CD45RO-negative cells that were positively selected for CCR7, yielding a CD45RA+CCR7+ population without TemRA cells. Donors were healthy HIV-negative adults with no recently reported acute infections or vaccinations. Every donor was a Caucasian adult residing in Nashville, Tennessee, USA. Blood was collected by leukapheresis, and PBMCs were isolated by Ficoll-Histopaque density gradient centrifugation and then cryopreserved in liquid nitrogen vapor phase. Analytical flow cytometry was used to check the purity and quantity of each magnetically sorted T cell population. From each sorted fraction, genomic DNA was isolated and quantified by UV absorbance on a Nanodrop 2000c.

The source is a young man in good health. Here the chain combines TRBV13 and TRBJ2-1; a stretch of 7 junction bases matches TRBD2. The material sequenced was naive CD8+ T cells sorted from blood. The cell subset or site label corresponds to: CD45RA+CCR7+. The sequence in DNA is TGTGCCAGCAGCCCAAAAAGCGGGGTAAACAATGAGCAGTTCTTC. It is translated as CASSPKSGVNNEQFF.